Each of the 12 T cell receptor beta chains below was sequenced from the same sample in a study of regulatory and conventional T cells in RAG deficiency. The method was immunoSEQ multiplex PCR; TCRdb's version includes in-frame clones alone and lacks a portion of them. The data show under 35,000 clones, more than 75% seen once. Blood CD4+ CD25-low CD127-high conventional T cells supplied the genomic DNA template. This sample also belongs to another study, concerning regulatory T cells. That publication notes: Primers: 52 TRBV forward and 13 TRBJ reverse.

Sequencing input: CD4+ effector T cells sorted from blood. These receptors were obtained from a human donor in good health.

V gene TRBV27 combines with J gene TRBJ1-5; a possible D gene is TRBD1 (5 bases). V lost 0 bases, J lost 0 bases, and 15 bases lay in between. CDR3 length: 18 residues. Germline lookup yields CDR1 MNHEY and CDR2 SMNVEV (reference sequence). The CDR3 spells CASSLSGRADYSNQPQHF. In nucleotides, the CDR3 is TGTGCCAGCAGTTTATCCGGCAGGGCGGATTATAGCAATCAGCCCCAGCATTTT.

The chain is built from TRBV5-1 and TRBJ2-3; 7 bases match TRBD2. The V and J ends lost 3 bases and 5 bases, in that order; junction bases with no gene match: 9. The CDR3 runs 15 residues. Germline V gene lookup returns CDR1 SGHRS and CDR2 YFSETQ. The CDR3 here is CASSYGWDYRDTQYF. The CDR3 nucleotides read TGCGCCAGCAGCTATGGATGGGACTACCGAGATACGCAGTATTTT.

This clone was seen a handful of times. CDR3 loop: CAWSVVQGVTEAFF. CDR3 nucleotides: TGTGCCTGGAGTGTAGTACAAGGGGTCACTGAAGCTTTCTTT. This sequence joins TRBV30 and TRBJ1-1; the D gene is possibly TRBD1 (5 bases). Germline CDR1 reads GTSNPN; CDR2 reads SVGIG (reference sequence). The V gene lost 0 bases and the J gene lost 4 bases, with 12 bases spanning the gap. This CDR3 region has 14 residues.

CDR3 sequence reads: CASSHRDRGFYGYTF. The CDR3 coding sequence is TGTGCCAGCAGCCACCGGGACAGGGGGTTCTATGGCTACACCTTC. V gene TRBV9 combines with J gene TRBJ1-2; TRBD1 matches 11 bases. V was pared by 4 bases and J by 4 bases, with 6 bases of the junction left unmatched. The CDR3 covers 15 residues. Germline-derived CDR1 and CDR2 are SGDLS and YYNGEE.

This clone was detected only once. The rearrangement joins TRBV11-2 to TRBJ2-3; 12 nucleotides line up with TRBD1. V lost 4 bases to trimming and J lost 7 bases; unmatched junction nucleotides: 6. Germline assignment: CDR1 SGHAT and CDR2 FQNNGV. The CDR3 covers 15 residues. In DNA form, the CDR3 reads TGTGCCAGCAGCTGGGGGACAGGGGGCGAATATACGCAGTATTTT. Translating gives CASSWGTGGEYTQYF.

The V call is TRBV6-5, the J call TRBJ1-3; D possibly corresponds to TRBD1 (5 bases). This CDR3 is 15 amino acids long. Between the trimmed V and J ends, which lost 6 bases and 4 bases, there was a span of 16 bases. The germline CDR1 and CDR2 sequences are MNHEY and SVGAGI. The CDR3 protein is CASSSRQYLGNTIYF. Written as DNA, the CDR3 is TGTGCCAGCAGCTCCAGACAGTACCTGGGAAACACCATATATTTT.

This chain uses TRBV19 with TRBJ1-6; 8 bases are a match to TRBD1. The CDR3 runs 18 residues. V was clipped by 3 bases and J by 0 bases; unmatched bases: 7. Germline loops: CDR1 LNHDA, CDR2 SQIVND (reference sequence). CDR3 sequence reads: CASSMARTGSSYNSPLHF. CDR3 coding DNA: TGTGCCAGTAGTATGGCCCGGACAGGGAGCTCCTATAATTCACCCCTCCACTTT.

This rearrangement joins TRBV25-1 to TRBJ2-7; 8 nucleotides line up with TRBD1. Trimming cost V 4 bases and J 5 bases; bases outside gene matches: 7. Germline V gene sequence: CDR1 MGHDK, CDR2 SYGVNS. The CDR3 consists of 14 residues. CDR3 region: CASSVRMDRDEQYF. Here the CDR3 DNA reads TGTGCCAGCAGTGTTCGGATGGACAGGGACGAGCAGTACTTC.

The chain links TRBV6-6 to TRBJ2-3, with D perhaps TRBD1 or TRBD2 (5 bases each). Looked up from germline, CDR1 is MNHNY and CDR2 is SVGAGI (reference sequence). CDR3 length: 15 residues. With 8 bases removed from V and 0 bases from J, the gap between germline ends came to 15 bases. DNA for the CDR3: TGTGCCAGCTCAGGGCTAGCATATAGCACAGATACGCAGTATTTT. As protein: CASSGLAYSTDTQYF.

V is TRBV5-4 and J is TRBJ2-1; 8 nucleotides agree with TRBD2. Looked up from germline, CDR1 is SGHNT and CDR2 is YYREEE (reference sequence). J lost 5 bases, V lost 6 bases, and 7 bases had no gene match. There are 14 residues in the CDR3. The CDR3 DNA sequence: TGTGCCAGCACCATTCCCGGGGGGGACAATGAGCAGTTCTTC. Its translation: CASTIPGGDNEQFF.

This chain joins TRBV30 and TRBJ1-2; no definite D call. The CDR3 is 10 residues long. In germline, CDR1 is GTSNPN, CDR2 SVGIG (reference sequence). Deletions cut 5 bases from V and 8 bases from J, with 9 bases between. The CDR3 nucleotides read TGTGCCTGGGCCCGGGAAGGCTACACCTTC. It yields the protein CAWAREGYTF.

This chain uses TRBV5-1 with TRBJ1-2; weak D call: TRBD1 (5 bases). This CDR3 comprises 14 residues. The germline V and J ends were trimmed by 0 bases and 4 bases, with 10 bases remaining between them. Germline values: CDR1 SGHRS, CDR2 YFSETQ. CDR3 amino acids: CASSLAGGGYGYTF. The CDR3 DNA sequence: TGCGCCAGCAGCTTGGCGGGGGGAGGCTATGGCTACACCTTC.